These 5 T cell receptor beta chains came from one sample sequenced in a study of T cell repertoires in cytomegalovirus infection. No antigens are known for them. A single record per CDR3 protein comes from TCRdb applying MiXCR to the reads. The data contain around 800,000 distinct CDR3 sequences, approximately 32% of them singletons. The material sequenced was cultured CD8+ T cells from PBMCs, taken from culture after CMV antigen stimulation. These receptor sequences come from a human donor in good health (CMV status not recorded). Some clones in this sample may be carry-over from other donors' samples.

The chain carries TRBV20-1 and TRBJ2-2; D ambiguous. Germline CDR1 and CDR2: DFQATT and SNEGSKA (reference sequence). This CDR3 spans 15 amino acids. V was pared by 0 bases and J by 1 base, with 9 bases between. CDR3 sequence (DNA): TGCAGTGCTAGAGATCAGAGACAGAACACCGGGGAGCTGTTTTTT. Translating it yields CSARDQRQNTGELFF.

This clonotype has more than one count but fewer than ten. The CDR3 bases are TGTGCCAGCACCCCATTCGCCAACTATGGCTACACCTTC. This encodes CASTPFANYGYTF. The chain employs TRBV12-3 or TRBV12-4 and TRBJ1-2; D unresolved. The length of the CDR3 is 13 residues. V was shortened by 7 bases and J by 2 bases, with 11 bases between the two germline ends.

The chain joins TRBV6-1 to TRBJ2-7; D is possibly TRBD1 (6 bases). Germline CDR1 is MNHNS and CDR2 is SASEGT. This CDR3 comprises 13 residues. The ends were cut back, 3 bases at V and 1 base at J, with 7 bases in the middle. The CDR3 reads CASSETGSYEQYF. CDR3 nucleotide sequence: TGTGCCAGCAGTGAGACAGGATCCTACGAGCAGTACTTC.

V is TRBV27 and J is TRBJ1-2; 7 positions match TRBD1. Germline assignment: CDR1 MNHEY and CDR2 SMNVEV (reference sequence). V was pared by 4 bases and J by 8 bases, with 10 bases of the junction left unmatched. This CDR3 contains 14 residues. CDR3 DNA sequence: TGTGCCAGCAGTTCCGGGACAGTGGCCACGGGCTACACCTTC. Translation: CASSSGTVATGYTF.

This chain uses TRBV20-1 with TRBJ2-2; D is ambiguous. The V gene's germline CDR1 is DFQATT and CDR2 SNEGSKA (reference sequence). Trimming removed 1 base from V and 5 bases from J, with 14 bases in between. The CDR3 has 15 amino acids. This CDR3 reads CSARAEGDATGELFF. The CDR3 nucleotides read TGCAGTGCTAGAGCGGAAGGAGACGCTACCGGGGAGCTGTTTTTT.